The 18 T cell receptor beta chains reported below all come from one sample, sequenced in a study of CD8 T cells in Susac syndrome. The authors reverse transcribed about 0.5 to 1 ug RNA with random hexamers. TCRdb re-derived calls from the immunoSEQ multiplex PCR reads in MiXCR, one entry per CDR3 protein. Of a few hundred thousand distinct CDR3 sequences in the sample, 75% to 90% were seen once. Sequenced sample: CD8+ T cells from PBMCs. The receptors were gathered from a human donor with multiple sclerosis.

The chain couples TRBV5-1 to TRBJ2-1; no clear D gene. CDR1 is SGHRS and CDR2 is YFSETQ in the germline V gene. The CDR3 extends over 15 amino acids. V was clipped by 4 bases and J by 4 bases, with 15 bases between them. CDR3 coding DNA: TGCGCCAGCAGCACCGGTGACGGCCTTTACAATGAGCAGTTCTTC. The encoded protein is CASSTGDGLYNEQFF. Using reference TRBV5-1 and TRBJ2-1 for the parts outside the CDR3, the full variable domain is KAGVTQTPRYLIKTRGQQVTLSCSPISGHRSVSWYQQTPGQGLQFLFEYFSETQRNKGNFPGRFSGRQFSNSRSEMNVSTLELGDSALYLCASSTGDGLYNEQFFGPGTRLTVL.

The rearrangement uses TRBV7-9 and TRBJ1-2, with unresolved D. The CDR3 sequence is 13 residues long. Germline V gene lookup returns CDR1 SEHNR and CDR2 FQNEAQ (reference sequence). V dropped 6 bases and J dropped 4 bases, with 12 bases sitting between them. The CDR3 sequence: CASSWTGSYGYTF. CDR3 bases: TGTGCCAGCAGTTGGACTGGGTCCTATGGCTACACCTTC.

Here the CDR3 DNA reads TGTGCCAGCAGTTTCGAGGGGGTTAATTCACCCCTCCACTTT. Protein sequence: CASSFEGVNSPLHF. The gene calls are TRBV27 and TRBJ1-6; possibly TRBD1 for D (6 bases). This CDR3 comprises 14 residues. The ends were cut back, 3 bases at V and 6 bases at J, with 9 bases in the middle. The germline gives CDR1 MNHEY, CDR2 SMNVEV (reference sequence).

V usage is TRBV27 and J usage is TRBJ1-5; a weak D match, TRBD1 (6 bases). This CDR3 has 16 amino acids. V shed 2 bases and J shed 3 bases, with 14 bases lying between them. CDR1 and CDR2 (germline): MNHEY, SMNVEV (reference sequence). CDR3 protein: CASSLTSRGDNQPQHF. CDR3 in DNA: TGTGCCAGCAGTTTAACCAGCAGGGGTGACAATCAGCCCCAGCATTTT.

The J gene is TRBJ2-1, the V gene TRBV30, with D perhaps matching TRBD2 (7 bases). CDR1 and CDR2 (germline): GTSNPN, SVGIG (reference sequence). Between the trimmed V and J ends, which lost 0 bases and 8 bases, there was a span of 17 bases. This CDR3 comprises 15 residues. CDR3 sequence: CAWSVSAGALDEQFF. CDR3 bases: TGTGCCTGGAGTGTTTCGGCGGGGGCTCTCGATGAGCAGTTCTTC.

The CDR3 nucleotides read TGTGCCAGCAGCCAAGAAAGGGCCCGGGGCGAGAGGGCGGAGACCCAGTACTTC. Its translation is CASSQERARGERAETQYF. The chain links TRBV14 to TRBJ2-5; perhaps D is TRBD1 or TRBD2 (5 bases each). V lost 0 bases and J lost 5, with 22 bases in between. This CDR3 contains 18 residues. CDR1 and CDR2 from the germline V gene are SGHDN and FVKESK.

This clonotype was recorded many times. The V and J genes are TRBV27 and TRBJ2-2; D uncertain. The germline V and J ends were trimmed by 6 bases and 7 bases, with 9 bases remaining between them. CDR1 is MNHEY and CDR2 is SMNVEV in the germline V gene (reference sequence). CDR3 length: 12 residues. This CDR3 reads CASSLLGGELFF. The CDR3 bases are TGTGCCAGCAGCCTCCTGGGCGGGGAGCTGTTTTTT.

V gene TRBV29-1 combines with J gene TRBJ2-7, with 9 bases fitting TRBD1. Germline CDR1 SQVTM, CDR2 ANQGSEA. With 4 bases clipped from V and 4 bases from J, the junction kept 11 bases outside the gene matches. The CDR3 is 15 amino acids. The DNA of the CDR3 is TGCAGCGTTGCCGGGACAGGGACCCCCGAGTACGAGCAGTACTTC. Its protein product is CSVAGTGTPEYEQYF.

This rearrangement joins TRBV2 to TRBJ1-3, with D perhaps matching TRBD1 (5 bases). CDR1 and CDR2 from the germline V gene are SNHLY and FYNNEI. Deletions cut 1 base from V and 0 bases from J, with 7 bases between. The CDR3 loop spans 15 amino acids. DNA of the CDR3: TGTGCCAGCAGTGAAGGGGGGTACTCTGGAAACACCATATATTTT. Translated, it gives CASSEGGYSGNTIYF.

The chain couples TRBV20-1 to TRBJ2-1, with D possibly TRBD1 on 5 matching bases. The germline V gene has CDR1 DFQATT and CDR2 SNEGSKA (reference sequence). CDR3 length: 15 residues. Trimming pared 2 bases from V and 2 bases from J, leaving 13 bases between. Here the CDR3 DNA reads TGCAGTGCTAGACCGACAGCGACTCCCTACAATGAGCAGTTCTTC. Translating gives CSARPTATPYNEQFF.

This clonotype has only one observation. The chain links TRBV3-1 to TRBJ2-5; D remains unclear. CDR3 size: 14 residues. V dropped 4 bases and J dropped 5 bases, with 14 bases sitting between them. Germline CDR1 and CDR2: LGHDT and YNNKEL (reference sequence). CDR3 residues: CASSLRRVTETQYF. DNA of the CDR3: TGTGCCAGCAGCCTCCGCCGGGTCACTGAGACCCAGTACTTC.

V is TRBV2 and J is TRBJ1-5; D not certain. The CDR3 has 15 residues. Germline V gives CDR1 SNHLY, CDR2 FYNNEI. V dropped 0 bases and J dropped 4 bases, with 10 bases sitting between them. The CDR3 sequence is CASSEARRGNQPQHF. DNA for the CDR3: TGTGCCAGCAGTGAAGCGCGCCGAGGGAATCAGCCCCAGCATTTT.

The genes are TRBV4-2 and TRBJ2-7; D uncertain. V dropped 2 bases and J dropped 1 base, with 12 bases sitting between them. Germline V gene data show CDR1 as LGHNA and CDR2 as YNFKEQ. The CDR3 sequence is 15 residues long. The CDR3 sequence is CASSQSLESSYEQYF. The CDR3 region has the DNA TGTGCCAGCAGCCAAAGTCTAGAGAGTTCCTACGAGCAGTACTTC.

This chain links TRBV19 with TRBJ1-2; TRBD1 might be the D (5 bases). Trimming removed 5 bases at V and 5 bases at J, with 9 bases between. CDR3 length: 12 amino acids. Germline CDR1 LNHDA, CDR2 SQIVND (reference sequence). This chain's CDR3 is CASSGWGYGYTF. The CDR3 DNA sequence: TGTGCCAGTAGTGGTTGGGGGTATGGCTACACCTTC.

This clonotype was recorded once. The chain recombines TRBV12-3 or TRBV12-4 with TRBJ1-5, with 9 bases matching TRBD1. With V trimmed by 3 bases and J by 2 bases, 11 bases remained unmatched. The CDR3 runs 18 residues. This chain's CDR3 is CASSFWDREGYGNQPQHF. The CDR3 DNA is TGTGCCAGCAGTTTTTGGGACAGGGAGGGATACGGCAATCAGCCCCAGCATTTT.

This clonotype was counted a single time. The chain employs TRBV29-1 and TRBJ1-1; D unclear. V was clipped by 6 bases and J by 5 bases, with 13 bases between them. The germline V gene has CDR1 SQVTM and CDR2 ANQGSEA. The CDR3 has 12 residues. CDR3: CSVEMIGTEAFF. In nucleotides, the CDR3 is TGCAGCGTCGAAATGATTGGGACTGAAGCTTTCTTT.

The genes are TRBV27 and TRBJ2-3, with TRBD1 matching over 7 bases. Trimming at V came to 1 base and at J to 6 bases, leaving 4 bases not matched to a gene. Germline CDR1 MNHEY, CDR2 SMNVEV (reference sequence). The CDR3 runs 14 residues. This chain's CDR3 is CASSLWTGRDTQYF. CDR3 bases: TGTGCCAGCAGTTTATGGACAGGAAGGGATACGCAGTATTTT.

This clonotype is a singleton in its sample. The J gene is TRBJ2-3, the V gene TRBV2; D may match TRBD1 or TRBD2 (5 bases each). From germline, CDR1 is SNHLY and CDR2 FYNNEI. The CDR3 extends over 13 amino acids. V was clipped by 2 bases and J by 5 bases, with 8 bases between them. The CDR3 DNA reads TGTGCCAGCAGTGAAAGGGGAGAAGATACGCAGTATTTT. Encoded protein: CASSERGEDTQYF.